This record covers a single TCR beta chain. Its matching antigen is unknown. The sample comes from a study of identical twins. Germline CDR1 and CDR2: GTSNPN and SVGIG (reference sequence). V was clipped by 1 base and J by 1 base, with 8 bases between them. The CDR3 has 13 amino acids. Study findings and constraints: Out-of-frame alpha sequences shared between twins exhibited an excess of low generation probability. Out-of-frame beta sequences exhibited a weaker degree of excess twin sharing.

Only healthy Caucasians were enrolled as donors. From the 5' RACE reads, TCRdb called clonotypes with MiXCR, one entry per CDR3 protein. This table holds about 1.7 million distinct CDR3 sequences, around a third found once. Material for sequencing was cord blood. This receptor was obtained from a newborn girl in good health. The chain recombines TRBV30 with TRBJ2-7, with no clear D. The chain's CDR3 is CAWSGTASYEQYF. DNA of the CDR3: TGTGCCTGGAGTGGGACCGCTTCCTACGAGCAGTACTTC. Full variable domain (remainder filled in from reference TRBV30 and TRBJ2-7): SQTIHQWPATLVQPVGSPLSLECTVEGTSNPNLYWYRQAAGRGLQLLFYSVGIGQISSEVPQNLSASRPQDRQFILSSKKLLLSDSGFYLCAWSGTASYEQYFGPGTRLTVT.